This T cell receptor (beta chain) was captured by sequencing in a study of cytomegalovirus exposure and HLA in healthy donors. Study-wide findings and caveats: A list of approximately 150 TCR beta chains associated with cytomegalovirus was given. Evidence from a later analysis indicated that most CMV-associated TCR beta chains looked HLA-restricted.

In the case of this clone: Antigen: not known.

PCR primers comprised 60 Vbeta and 13 Jbeta primers. The assay was immunoSEQ multiplex PCR, and TCRdb's table has in-frame clones only and misses some. The repertoire holds about 120,000 clones, with around 61% as singletons. The J segment lost 4 bases and the V segment lost 4 bases, leaving 7 bases of the junction unmatched. The CDR3 consists of 15 residues. The germline CDR1 and CDR2 sequences are LGHNA and YSLEER. The sequence came from a woman aged 25 to 45 in good health and CMV-seronegative. Sequencing used PBMCs. V gene TRBV4-3 combines with J gene TRBJ2-1, with 7 nucleotides matching TRBD1. The CDR3 bases are TGCGCCAGCAGCCCTCTCAGGGACAGTTACAATGAGCAGTTCTTC. It translates to CASSPLRDSYNEQFF.